This T cell receptor beta chain appears in the sequencing data of a study of T cells in Graves' hyperthyroidism and ophthalmopathy. The CDR3 loop spans 11 amino acids. Trimming stripped 6 bases from V and 6 bases from J, with 11 bases between. Germline loops: CDR1 DFQATT, CDR2 SNEGSKA (reference sequence). Only a few counts were recorded for this clonotype. PBMCs came from 8.5 to 10 ml fresh peripheral blood. The TCR beta CDR3 regions underwent amplification using RNA transcripts as the source. The HTBI primer set served for first-round RT-PCR of the TCR CDR3. TCRdb re-derived calls from the multiplex PCR reads in MiXCR, one entry per CDR3 protein. The sample has roughly 380,000 distinct CDR3 sequences, 15% to 20% seen once.

The material sequenced was blood. The chain combines TRBV20-1 with TRBJ1-1; D is unclear. The receptor was derived from a woman between 40 and 55 years old with Graves' ophthalmopathy. The CDR3 DNA reads TGCAGTGCCTCCGCCAGGTCTGAAGCTTTCTTT. The encoded protein is CSASARSEAFF.